This paragraph reports one TCR beta chain. The CDR3 sequence is 15 residues long. CDR1 is SGHTA, CDR2 FQGNSA, per germline. V lost 1 base to trimming and J lost 6 bases; unmatched junction nucleotides: 6. These data originate in a study of blood T cell repertoires in COVID-19. Membership in each cohort depended on participant-reported clinical history. How the authors handled the data: Quantification of nucleated cells was approximated via reference gene primer amplification. The table came from immunoSEQ multiplex PCR; TCRdb's copy has only in-frame clones and leaves some out. V and J calls and clone size are given by that table; D and trimming were obtained from the DNA. The sample lists some 390,000 clones, 80% to 90% occurring once.

Sequenced sample: PBMCs or T cells enriched from blood (not recorded which). The V and J genes are TRBV7-2 and TRBJ2-7, with 10 nucleotides matching TRBD2. The sequence came from a man under 40 who had recovered from COVID-19. In nucleotides, the CDR3 is TGTGCCAGCAGCTTAGAGTCTAGCGGGAGATCCGAGCAGTACTTC. This codes for CASSLESSGRSEQYF.